Presented here are 11 T cell receptor beta chains from one specimen sequenced in a study of glioma-infiltrating T cells after dendritic cell vaccination. This table comes from immunoSEQ multiplex PCR, and its TCRdb copy is limited to in-frame clones, with some not included. The data hold about 73,000 clones, with around 79% observed a single time. The sample was blood, taken before dendritic cell vaccination. These receptors came from a human donor with glioblastoma.

The chain has TRBV6-6 and TRBJ2-1, with TRBD2 matching over 11 bases. Germline-derived CDR1 and CDR2 are MNHNY and SVGAGI (reference sequence). The V and J ends lost 5 bases and 4 bases, in that order; junction bases with no gene match: 4. The CDR3 covers 15 residues. The CDR3, as DNA: TGTGCCAGCAGTAATAGACTAGCGGGGTACAATGAGCAGTTCTTC. This sequence encodes CASSNRLAGYNEQFF.

The chain uses TRBV5-1 and TRBJ1-2; D is unresolved. The CDR3 loop spans 14 amino acids. CDR1 SGHRS and CDR2 YFSETQ come from the germline V gene. Trimming shortened V by 3 bases and J by 4 bases, and 13 bases separated the two germline ends. The CDR3 is CASSSWGGSYGYTF. In DNA form, the CDR3 reads TGCGCCAGCAGCTCCTGGGGAGGTTCCTATGGCTACACCTTC.

The V call is TRBV5-1, the J call TRBJ2-1; D ambiguous. Trimming removed 2 bases at V and 0 bases at J, with 12 bases between. The CDR3 is made up of 16 amino acids. The germline CDR1 and CDR2 sequences are SGHRS and YFSETQ. CDR3 in amino acids: CASSFLDTGSYNEQFF. The CDR3, as DNA: TGCGCCAGCAGCTTCTTAGACACTGGCTCCTACAATGAGCAGTTCTTC.

The chain combines TRBV4-2 with TRBJ1-1; D gene uncertain. Between the trimmed V and J ends, which lost 1 base and 1 base, there was a span of 7 bases. CDR1 and CDR2 (germline): LGHNA, YNFKEQ. The CDR3 runs to 14 residues. The CDR3 nucleotides are TGTGCCAGCAGCCAAGTTGGCCAGAACACTGAAGCTTTCTTT. Protein product: CASSQVGQNTEAFF.

The chain couples TRBV6-6 to TRBJ2-7, with 12 bases identical to TRBD2. Trimming removed 8 bases from V and 1 base from J; junction bases left unmatched: 3. CDR3 length equals 14 residues. Germline assignment: CDR1 MNHNY and CDR2 SVGAGI (reference sequence). The CDR3 DNA sequence: TGTGCCAGCGGCGGACTAGCGGGGTCCTACGAGCAGTACTTC. Translating gives CASGGLAGSYEQYF.

This chain links TRBV5-1 with TRBJ2-7; 9 nucleotides line up with TRBD1. Germline assignment: CDR1 SGHRS and CDR2 YFSETQ. The CDR3 is 15 amino acids. V dropped 2 bases and J dropped 6; count of bases not matched to a gene: 9. As DNA, the CDR3 is TGCGCCAGCAGCTTTGGGGTGGGGACAGGGACCGAGCAGTACTTC. Its translation: CASSFGVGTGTEQYF.

The V call is TRBV18, the J call TRBJ2-7; 7 bases are shared with TRBD1. From germline, CDR1 is KGHSH and CDR2 LQKENI. The CDR3 totals 15 residues. Trimming took 0 bases from V and 5 from J; bases not matched to a gene: 7. Written as DNA, the CDR3 is TGTGCCAGCTCACCACCGGGCAGGGGGTCCCACGAGCAGTACTTC. Its translation: CASSPPGRGSHEQYF.

This chain joins TRBV19 and TRBJ1-6; 8 bases line up with TRBD1. CDR1 and CDR2 from the germline V gene are LNHDA and SQIVND (reference sequence). The CDR3 totals 15 residues. Trimming at V came to 5 bases and at J to 5 bases, leaving 5 bases not matched to a gene. Here the CDR3 reads CASSGQGYDNSPLHF. CDR3 in DNA: TGTGCCAGTAGTGGACAGGGATATGATAATTCACCCCTCCACTTT. Using reference TRBV19 and TRBJ1-6 for the parts outside the CDR3, the full variable domain is DGGITQSPKYLFRKEGQNVTLSCEQNLNHDAMYWYRQDPGQGLRLIYYSQIVNDFQKGDIAEGYSVSREKKESFPLTVTSAQKNPTAFYLCASSGQGYDNSPLHFGNGTRLTVT.

V usage is TRBV5-1 and J usage is TRBJ1-1; maybe TRBD1 (5 bases). Trimming took 0 bases from V and 1 from J, leaving 13 bases between them. This CDR3 has 16 amino acids. Per the germline V gene, CDR1 is SGHRS and CDR2 is YFSETQ. CDR3 bases: TGCGCCAGCAGCTTGGCCCTGGCAGGGCGGAACACTGAAGCTTTCTTT. This encodes CASSLALAGRNTEAFF.

J is TRBJ2-1 and V is TRBV6-6; the D gene is possibly TRBD2 (5 bases). Trimming took off 7 bases at V and 6 bases at J, with 19 bases between the two ends. Germline CDR1 reads MNHNY; CDR2 reads SVGAGI (reference sequence). The CDR3 is made up of 15 amino acids. The CDR3 DNA follows: TGTGCCAGCATCCGGAGTAGGGAGCTGAGCAATGAGCAGTTCTTC. Translating it yields CASIRSRELSNEQFF.

This clone was detected only a few times. The CDR3 reads CASSGPTANTEAFF. CDR3 sequence (DNA): TGTGCCAGCAGTGGACCGACAGCGAACACTGAAGCTTTCTTT. The V and J genes are TRBV2 and TRBJ1-1; possibly TRBD1 for D (5 bases). The CDR3 length is 14 residues. The V gene lost 4 bases and the J gene lost 1 base, with 10 bases spanning the gap. CDR1 is SNHLY, CDR2 FYNNEI, per germline.